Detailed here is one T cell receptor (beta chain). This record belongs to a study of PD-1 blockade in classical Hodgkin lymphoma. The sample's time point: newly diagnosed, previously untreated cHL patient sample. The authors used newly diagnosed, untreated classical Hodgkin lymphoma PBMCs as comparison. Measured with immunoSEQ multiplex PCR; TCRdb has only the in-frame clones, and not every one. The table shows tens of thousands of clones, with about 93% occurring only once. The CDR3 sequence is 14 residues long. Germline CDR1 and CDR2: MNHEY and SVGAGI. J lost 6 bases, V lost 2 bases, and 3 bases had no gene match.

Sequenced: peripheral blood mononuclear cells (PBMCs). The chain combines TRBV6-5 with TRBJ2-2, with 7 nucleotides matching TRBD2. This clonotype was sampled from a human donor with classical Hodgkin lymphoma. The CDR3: CASSYGGVAGELFF. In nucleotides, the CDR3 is TGTGCCAGCAGTTACGGGGGGGTGGCCGGGGAGCTGTTTTTT.